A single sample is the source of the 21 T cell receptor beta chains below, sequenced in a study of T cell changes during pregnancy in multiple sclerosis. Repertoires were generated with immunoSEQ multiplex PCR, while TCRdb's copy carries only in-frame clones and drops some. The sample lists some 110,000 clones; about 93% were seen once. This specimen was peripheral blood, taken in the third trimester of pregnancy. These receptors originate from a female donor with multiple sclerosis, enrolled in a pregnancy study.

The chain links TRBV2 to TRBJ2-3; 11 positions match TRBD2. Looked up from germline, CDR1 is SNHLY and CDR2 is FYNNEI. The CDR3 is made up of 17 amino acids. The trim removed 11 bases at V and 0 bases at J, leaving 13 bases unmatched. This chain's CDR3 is CALSATGTSGSTDTQYF. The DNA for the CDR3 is TGTGCCTTATCGGCAACCGGGACTAGCGGTAGCACAGATACGCAGTATTTT.

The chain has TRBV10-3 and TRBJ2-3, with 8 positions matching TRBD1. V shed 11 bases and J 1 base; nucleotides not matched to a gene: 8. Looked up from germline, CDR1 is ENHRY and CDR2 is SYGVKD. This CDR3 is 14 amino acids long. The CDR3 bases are TGTGCCGTCGCAGGGGGCAAGGGCACAGATACGCAGTATTTT. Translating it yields CAVAGGKGTDTQYF.

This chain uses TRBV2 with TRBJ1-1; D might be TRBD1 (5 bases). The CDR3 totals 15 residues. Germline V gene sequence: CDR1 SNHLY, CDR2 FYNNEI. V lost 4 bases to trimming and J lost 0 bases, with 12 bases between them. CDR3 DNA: TGTGCCAGCAGTGGACGACAGTCCATGAACACTGAAGCTTTCTTT. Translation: CASSGRQSMNTEAFF. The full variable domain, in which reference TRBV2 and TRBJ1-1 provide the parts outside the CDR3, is EPEVTQTPSHQVTQMGQEVILRCVPISNHLYFYWYRQILGQKVEFLVSFYNNEISEKSEIFDDQFSVERPDGSNFTLKIRSTKLEDSAMYFCASSGRQSMNTEAFFGQGTRLTVV.

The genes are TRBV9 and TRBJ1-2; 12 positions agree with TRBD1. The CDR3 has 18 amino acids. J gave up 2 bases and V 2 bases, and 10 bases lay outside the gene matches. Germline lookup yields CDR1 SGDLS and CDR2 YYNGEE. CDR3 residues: CASSVGTGGAVRNYGYTF. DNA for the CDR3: TGTGCCAGCAGCGTTGGGACAGGGGGCGCGGTTCGAAACTATGGCTACACCTTC.

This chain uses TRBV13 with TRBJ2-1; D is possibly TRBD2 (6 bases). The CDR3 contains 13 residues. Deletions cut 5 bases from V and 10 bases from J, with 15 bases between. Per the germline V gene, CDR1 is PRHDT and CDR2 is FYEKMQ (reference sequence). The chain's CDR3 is CASSPYEEGEQFF. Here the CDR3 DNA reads TGTGCCAGCAGCCCGTACGAGGAGGGAGAGCAGTTCTTC.

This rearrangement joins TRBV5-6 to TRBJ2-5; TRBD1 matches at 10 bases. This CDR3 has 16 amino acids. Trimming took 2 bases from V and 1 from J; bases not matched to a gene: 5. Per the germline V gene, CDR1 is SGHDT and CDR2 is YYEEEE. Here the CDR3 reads CASSLPGQGSQETQYF. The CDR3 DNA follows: TGTGCCAGCAGCTTACCGGGACAGGGGTCCCAAGAGACCCAGTACTTC.

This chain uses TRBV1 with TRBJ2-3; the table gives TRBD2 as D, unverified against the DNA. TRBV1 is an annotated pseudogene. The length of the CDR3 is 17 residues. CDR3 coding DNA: TGCACCAGCAGCCAAGATCGATATAGCGGGACCACAGATACGCAGTATTTT. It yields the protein CTSSQDRYSGTTDTQYF.

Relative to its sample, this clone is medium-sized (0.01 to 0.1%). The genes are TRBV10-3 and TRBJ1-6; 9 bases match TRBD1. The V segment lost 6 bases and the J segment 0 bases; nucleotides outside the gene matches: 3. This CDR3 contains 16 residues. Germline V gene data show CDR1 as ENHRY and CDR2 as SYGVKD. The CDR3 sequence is CAIRGTGSSYNSPLHF. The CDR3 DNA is TGTGCCATCAGGGGGACAGGGAGCTCCTATAATTCACCCCTCCACTTT.

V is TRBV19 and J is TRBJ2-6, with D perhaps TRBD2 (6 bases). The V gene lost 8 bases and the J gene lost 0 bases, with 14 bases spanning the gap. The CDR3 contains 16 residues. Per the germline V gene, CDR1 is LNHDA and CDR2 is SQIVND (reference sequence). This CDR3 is CASGRPGGSGANVLTF. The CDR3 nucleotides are TGTGCCAGTGGTAGACCCGGGGGCTCTGGGGCCAACGTCCTGACTTTC.

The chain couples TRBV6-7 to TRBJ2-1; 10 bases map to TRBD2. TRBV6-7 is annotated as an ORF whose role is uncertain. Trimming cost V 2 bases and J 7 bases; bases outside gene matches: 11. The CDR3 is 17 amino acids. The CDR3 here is CASSYPLLAGEGNEQFF. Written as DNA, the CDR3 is TGTGCCAGCAGTTACCCTCTTCTAGCGGGAGAAGGGAATGAGCAGTTCTTC.

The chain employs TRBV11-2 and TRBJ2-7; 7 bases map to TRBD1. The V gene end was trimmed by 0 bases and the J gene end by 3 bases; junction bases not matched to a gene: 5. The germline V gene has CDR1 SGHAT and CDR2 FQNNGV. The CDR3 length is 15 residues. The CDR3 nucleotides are TGTGCCAGCAGCTTAGAATCGGCAGGGGGCTACGAGCAGTACTTC. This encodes CASSLESAGGYEQYF.

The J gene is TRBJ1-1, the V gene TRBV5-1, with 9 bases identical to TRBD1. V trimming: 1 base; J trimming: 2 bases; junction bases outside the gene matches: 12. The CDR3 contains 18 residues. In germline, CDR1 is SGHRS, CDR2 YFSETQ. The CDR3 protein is CASSLTAGTGKVNTEAFF. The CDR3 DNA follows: TGCGCCAGCAGCTTGACAGCCGGGACAGGGAAAGTAAACACTGAAGCTTTCTTT.

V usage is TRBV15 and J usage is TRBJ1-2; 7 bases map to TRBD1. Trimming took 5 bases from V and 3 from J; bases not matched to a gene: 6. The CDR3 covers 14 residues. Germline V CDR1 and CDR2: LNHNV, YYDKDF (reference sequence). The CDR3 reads CATSVTGADYGYTF. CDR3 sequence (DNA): TGTGCCACCAGCGTCACAGGGGCTGACTATGGCTACACCTTC.

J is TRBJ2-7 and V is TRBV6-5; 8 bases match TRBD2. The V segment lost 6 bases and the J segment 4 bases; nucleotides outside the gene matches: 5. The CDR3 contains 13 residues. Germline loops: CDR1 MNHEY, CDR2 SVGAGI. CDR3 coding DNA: TGTGCCAGCAGACTCGGGGGGGATTACGAGCAGTACTTC. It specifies CASRLGGDYEQYF.

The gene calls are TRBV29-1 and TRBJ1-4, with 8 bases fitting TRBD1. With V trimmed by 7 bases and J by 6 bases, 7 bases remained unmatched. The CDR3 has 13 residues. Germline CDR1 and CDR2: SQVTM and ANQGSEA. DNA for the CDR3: TGCAGCGCCGGACAGGGAGGAGATGAAAAACTGTTTTTT. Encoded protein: CSAGQGGDEKLFF.

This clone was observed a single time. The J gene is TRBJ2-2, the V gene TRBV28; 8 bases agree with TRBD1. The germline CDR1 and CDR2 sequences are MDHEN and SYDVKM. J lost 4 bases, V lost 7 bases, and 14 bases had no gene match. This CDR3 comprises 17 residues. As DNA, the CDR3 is TGTGCCAGCAAGAGTCAGGGGGCGCCCCGGGGCACCGGGGAGCTGTTTTTT. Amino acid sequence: CASKSQGAPRGTGELFF.

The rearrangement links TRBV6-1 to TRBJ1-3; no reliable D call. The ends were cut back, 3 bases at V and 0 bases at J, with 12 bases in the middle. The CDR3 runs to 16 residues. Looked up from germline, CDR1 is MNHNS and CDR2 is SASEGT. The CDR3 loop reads CASSDLGYYSGNTIYF. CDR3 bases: TGTGCCAGCAGTGATCTGGGTTACTACTCTGGAAACACCATATATTTT.

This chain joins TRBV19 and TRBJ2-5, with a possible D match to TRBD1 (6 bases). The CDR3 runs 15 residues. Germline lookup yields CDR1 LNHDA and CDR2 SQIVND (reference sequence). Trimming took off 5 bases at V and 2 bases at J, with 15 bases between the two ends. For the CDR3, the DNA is TGTGCCAGTAGTCTAACAGGGTCGGGGCAAGAGACCCAGTACTTC. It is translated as CASSLTGSGQETQYF.

The CDR3 sequence: CASSEVPGNYGYTF. CDR3 nucleotide sequence: TGTGCCAGCAGTGAAGTTCCAGGGAACTATGGCTACACCTTC. V is TRBV6-1 and J is TRBJ1-2, with D possibly being TRBD1 (5 bases). V was clipped by 1 base and J by 2 bases, with 8 bases between them. Germline lookup yields CDR1 MNHNS and CDR2 SASEGT. The CDR3 loop spans 14 amino acids.

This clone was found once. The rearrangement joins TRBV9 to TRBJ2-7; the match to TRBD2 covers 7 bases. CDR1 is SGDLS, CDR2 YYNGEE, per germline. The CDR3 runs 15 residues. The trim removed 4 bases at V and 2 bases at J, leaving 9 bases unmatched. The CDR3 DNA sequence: TGTGCCAGCAGCCGCTCTCTAGCGGTTCCCTACGAGCAGTACTTC. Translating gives CASSRSLAVPYEQYF.

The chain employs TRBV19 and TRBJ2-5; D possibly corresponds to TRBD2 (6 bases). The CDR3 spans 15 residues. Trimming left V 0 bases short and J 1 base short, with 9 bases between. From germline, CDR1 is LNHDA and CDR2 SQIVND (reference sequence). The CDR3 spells CASSIDGGPQETQYF. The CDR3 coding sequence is TGTGCCAGTAGTATAGACGGGGGTCCCCAAGAGACCCAGTACTTC. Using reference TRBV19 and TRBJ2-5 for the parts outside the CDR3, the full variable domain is DGGITQSPKYLFRKEGQNVTLSCEQNLNHDAMYWYRQDPGQGLRLIYYSQIVNDFQKGDIAEGYSVSREKKESFPLTVTSAQKNPTAFYLCASSIDGGPQETQYFGPGTRLLVL.